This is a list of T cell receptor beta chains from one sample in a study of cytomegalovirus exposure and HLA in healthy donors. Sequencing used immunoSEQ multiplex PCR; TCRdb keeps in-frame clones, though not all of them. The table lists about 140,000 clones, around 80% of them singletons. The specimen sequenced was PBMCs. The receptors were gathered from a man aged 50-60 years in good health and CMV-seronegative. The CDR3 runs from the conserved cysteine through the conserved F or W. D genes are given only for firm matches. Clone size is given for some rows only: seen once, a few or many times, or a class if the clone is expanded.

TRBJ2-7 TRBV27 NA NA CASSLGRSYEQYF TGTGCCAGCAGTTTAGGCAGGTCCTACGAGCAGTACTTC
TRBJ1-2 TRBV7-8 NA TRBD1 CASSSTLPGGQGYTF TGTGCCAGCAGCTCAACCTTACCAGGGGGCCAGGGCTACACCTTC
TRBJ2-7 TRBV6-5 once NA CASSPPALPYEQYF TGTGCCAGCAGCCCCCCCGCGTTACCCTACGAGCAGTACTTC
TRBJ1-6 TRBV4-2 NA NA CASSQEERDTLHF TGTGCCAGCAGCCAAGAAGAGAGGGATACCCTCCACTTT
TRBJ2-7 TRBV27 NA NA CASSFSGLYEQYF TGTGCCAGCAGTTTCTCCGGTCTCTACGAGCAGTACTTC
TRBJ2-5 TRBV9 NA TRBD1 CASSETGGLERETQYF TGTGCCAGCAGCGAGACAGGGGGGTTGGAGCGAGAGACCCAGTACTTC
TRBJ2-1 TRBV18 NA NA CASSPIRESYNEQFF TGTGCCAGCTCACCTATTCGGGAGTCCTACAATGAGCAGTTCTTC
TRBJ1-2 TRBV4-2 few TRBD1 CASSLRDRGMDGYTF TGTGCCAGCAGCCTCCGGGACAGGGGAATGGATGGCTACACCTTC
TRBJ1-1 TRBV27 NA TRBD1 CASSSPPTGMNTEAFF TGTGCCAGCAGTTCACCACCGACAGGGATGAACACTGAAGCTTTCTTT
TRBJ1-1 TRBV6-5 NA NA CASSYGVGVGTEAFF TGTGCCAGCAGTTACGGTGTAGGGGTGGGGACTGAAGCTTTCTTT
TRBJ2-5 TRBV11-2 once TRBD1 CASNLAPRTGGDETQYF TGTGCCAGCAACTTAGCCCCCCGGACAGGGGGCGATGAGACCCAGTACTTC
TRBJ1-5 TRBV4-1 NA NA CASSQDPTGYEQPQHF TGCGCCAGCAGCCAAGATCCCACAGGGTACGAACAGCCCCAGCATTTT
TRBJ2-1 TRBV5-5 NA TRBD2 CASSPGTSANNEQFF TGTGCCAGCAGCCCCGGGACTAGCGCTAACAATGAGCAGTTCTTC
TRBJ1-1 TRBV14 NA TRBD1 CASRKGTGEAFF TGTGCCAGCAGAAAAGGGACAGGGGAAGCTTTCTTT
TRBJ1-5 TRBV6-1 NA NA CASSEAAGASQPQHF TGTGCCAGCAGTGAAGCTGCGGGGGCAAGCCAGCCCCAGCATTTT
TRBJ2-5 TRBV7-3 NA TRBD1 CASSATGQETQYF TGTGCCAGCAGCGCGACAGGGCAAGAGACCCAGTACTTC